The 2 T cell receptor beta chains reported below all come from one sample, sequenced in a study of shared clonotypes between healthy human individuals. Profiling relied on immunoSEQ multiplex PCR, and the TCRdb table lists in-frame clones only, not all of them. Here the sample spans around 1.5 million clones, under 99% being singletons. Sequences were obtained from naive CD4+ T cells sorted from blood. The subset was: CD45RA+ positively selected. Receptors originate from a young man in good health.

The chain joins TRBV9 to TRBJ1-2, with 7 bases identical to TRBD1. The trim removed 0 bases at V and 10 bases at J, leaving 9 bases unmatched. The germline V gene has CDR1 SGDLS and CDR2 YYNGEE. This CDR3 is 14 amino acids long. In DNA form, the CDR3 reads TGTGCCAGCAGCGTAGGACAGGGTTTGACTTACTACACCTTC. Translating gives CASSVGQGLTYYTF.

V and J are TRBV9 and TRBJ2-7, with TRBD1 matching over 11 bases. CDR1 and CDR2 from the germline V gene are SGDLS and YYNGEE. This CDR3 is 16 amino acids long. Trimming cost V 1 base and J 3 bases; bases outside gene matches: 6. The CDR3: CASSVSPGTGGYEQYF. In DNA form, the CDR3 reads TGTGCCAGCAGCGTATCCCCCGGGACAGGGGGCTACGAGCAGTACTTC. Full variable domain (outside the CDR3, taken from reference TRBV9 and TRBJ2-7): DSGVTQTPKHLITATGQRVTLRCSPRSGDLSVYWYQQSLDQGLQFLIQYYNGEERAKGNILERFSAQQFPDLHSELNLSSLELGDSALYFCASSVSPGTGGYEQYFGPGTRLTVT.